The sequence of this TCR beta chain was determined in a study of T cell responses to AZD1222 COVID-19 vaccine. V was pared by 7 bases and J by 10 bases, with 16 bases between. This CDR3 region has 12 residues. Germline V gene sequence: CDR1 LNHDA, CDR2 SQIVND (reference sequence). The data were produced by immunoSEQ multiplex PCR, yet TCRdb's version contains in-frame clones alone and is incomplete. The sample lists over 45,000 clones, roughly 90% occurring once. The source material was peripheral blood, sampled on day 0 of AZD1222 vaccination. This sequence joins TRBV19 and TRBJ1-1; D is perhaps TRBD1 (5 bases). This TCR was sampled from an adult in good health. CDR3 coding DNA: TGTGCCAGTAACAACCCGCTCGGGGGAGCTTTCTTT. Its protein is CASNNPLGGAFF. The variable domain in full, with the rest retrieved from reference TRBV19 and TRBJ1-1, is DGGITQSPKYLFRKEGQNVTLSCEQNLNHDAMYWYRQDPGQGLRLIYYSQIVNDFQKGDIAEGYSVSREKKESFPLTVTSAQKNPTAFYLCASNNPLGGAFFGQGTRLTVV.